These T cell receptor beta chains were read from a single sample in a study of blood T cell repertoires in COVID-19. Sequenced by immunoSEQ multiplex PCR; TCRdb stores in-frame clones only, minus some. This sample yields hundreds of thousands of clones, of which about 90% are seen a single time; 3% belongs to the top ten. The specimen was peripheral blood. These receptors were collected from a woman in her twenties or thirties with COVID-19, enrolled during active disease. CDR3s include the opening cysteine and the closing phenylalanine or tryptophan. D genes are given only for firm matches. Not every row has a clone size; where given, it reads once, few, many or a size class.

abundance | d_gene | j_gene | v_gene | CDR3aa | CDR3nt
NA | NA | TRBJ2-3 | TRBV5-1 | CASSSRGRGDTQYF | TGCGCCAGCAGCTCTAGGGGGCGGGGAGATACGCAGTATTTT
NA | TRBD1 | TRBJ1-3 | TRBV3-1/TRBV3-2 | CASSHLTGPSGNTIYF | TGTGCCAGCAGCCACTTGACAGGGCCCTCTGGAAACACCATATATTTT
NA | TRBD1 | TRBJ1-2 | TRBV6-5 | CASSPDRAYGYTF | TGTGCCAGCAGTCCTGACAGGGCATATGGCTACACCTTC
NA | NA | TRBJ2-7 | TRBV28 | CASGLAYEQYF | TGTGCCAGCGGGCTTGCCTACGAGCAGTACTTC
NA | TRBD2 | TRBJ2-7 | TRBV6-2/TRBV6-3 | CASSYNTQRGPYEQYF | TGTGCCAGCAGTTACAATACCCAGCGGGGGCCCTACGAGCAGTACTTC
NA | TRBD1 | TRBJ1-2 | TRBV19 | CASSPWTGYTNYGYTF | TGTGCCAGTAGTCCCTGGACAGGGTATACTAACTATGGCTACACCTTC
NA | TRBD1 | TRBJ1-6 | TRBV11-3 | CASTEPGQGSYNSPLHF | TGTGCCAGCACTGAACCGGGACAGGGGTCCTATAATTCACCCCTCCACTTT
few | NA | TRBJ1-1 | TRBV18 | CASSLGMNTEAFF | TGTGCCAGCTCACTCGGTATGAACACTGAAGCTTTCTTT
NA | TRBD1 | TRBJ2-1 | TRBV29-1 | CSVVYRDRGSYNEQFF | TGCAGCGTTGTTTACCGGGACAGGGGCTCCTACAATGAGCAGTTCTTC
few | NA | TRBJ1-6 | TRBV7-9 | CASSLERSDSPLHF | TGTGCCAGCAGCTTGGAGAGGAGTGATTCACCCCTCCACTTT
NA | TRBD2 | TRBJ2-3 | TRBV28 | CASSTKRGRRDTQYF | TGTGCCAGCAGTACTAAGCGGGGGAGGCGAGATACGCAGTATTTT
NA | NA | TRBJ1-6 | TRBV7-2 | CASSLGRGYNSPLHF | TGTGCCAGCAGCTTAGGAAGGGGTTATAATTCACCCCTCCACTTT
NA | TRBD2 | TRBJ2-7 | TRBV4-3 | CASSQGGGFPYEQYF | TGCGCCAGCAGCCAAGGGGGGGGGTTTCCCTACGAGCAGTACTTC
NA | NA | TRBJ1-2 | TRBV6-6 | CASTDRRTPWGYTF | TGTGCCAGCACTGACAGAAGGACACCATGGGGCTACACCTTC
NA | NA | TRBJ1-6 | TRBV6-5 | CASRPFRGSPLHF | TGTGCCAGCAGGCCCTTCAGGGGTTCACCCCTCCACTTT
NA | TRBD2 | TRBJ2-3 | TRBV27 | CASSPSGLIGSSTDTQYF | TGTGCCAGCAGTCCTAGCGGGCTCATCGGTAGTAGCACAGATACGCAGTATTTT
NA | NA | TRBJ2-3 | TRBV11-3 | CASSLVRGLAVSTDTQYF | TGTGCCAGCAGCTTAGTTCGGGGCTTAGCGGTTAGCACAGATACGCAGTATTTT
NA | TRBD2 | TRBJ2-1 | TRBV6-6 | CASSDTSGRNEQFF | TGTGCCAGCTCCGATACTAGCGGGAGGAATGAGCAGTTCTTC
NA | NA | TRBJ1-3 | TRBV15 | CATSREKAASGNTIYF | TGTGCCACCAGCAGGGAGAAAGCGGCCTCTGGAAACACCATATATTTT
once | NA | TRBJ2-7 | TRBV7-8 | CASSSRGSGISYEQYF | TGTGCCAGCAGCTCCCGTGGTAGCGGAATATCCTACGAGCAGTACTTC
NA | NA | TRBJ2-7 | TRBV6-2/TRBV6-3 | CASSYGVSSYEQYF | TGTGCCAGCAGTTACGGTGTTAGCTCCTACGAGCAGTACTTC
NA | NA | TRBJ2-2 | TRBV5-6 | CASSLSTENTGELFF | TGTGCCAGCAGCTTGAGTACAGAGAACACCGGGGAGCTGTTTTTT